This T cell receptor beta chain was recorded in a study of T cells in Graves' hyperthyroidism and ophthalmopathy. Study details: Sampling of peripheral blood happened at initial diagnosis, prior to any treatment. Study findings and constraints: Ophthalmopathy could be told apart from stable hyperthyroidism with a 13 V-J model. Model-based prediction identified ophthalmopathy a median 6.5 months prior to its onset.

Amplified regions were TCR beta CDR3 sequences from RNA transcripts. Using the HTBI primer set, a first-round RT-PCR was run on the TCR CDR3. One entry per CDR3 protein, called by TCRdb with MiXCR from the multiplex PCR reads. The sample lists 300,000 or so distinct CDR3 sequences, about 15% occurring once. This clonotype was detected many times. Its antigen is not identified. It was considered stable Graves' hyperthyroidism when ophthalmopathy did not progress within 18 months. Specimen: blood. This TCR was recovered from a man aged 25-45 years with Graves' hyperthyroidism.

The CDR3 here is CASSPDRFSYNEQFF. The CDR3 region has the DNA TGTGCCAGCAGCCCCGACAGGTTCTCCTACAATGAGCAGTTCTTC. The chain employs TRBV7-9 and TRBJ2-1, with a possible D match to TRBD1 (6 bases). V lost 5 bases and J lost 0, with 11 bases in between. The CDR3 has 15 residues. The V gene's germline CDR1 is SEHNR and CDR2 FQNEAQ (reference sequence).